This T cell receptor (beta chain) derives from a study of OX40 agonist ivuxolimab in advanced cancers. The study's findings and limits: Dose levels from 0.1 to 3.0 mg/kg saw CD4+ and CD8+ blood T cells expand clonally by week 6.

Points on this clone: The antigen is undetermined.

TCRdb's copy holds only in-frame clones and misses some; the assay was immunoSEQ multiplex PCR. The sample yields some 20,000 clones, roughly 70% seen once. The V end lost 6 bases, the J end lost 0 bases, and 8 bases lay between the germline ends. Germline-derived CDR1 and CDR2 are LGHNA and YSLEER. The CDR3 totals 13 residues. This sequence joins TRBV4-3 and TRBJ1-1; D gene ambiguous. This receptor was identified in an adult with an advanced solid tumor such as melanoma, head and neck, liver or kidney cancer. Sequencing was performed on CD4+ or CD8+ T cells sorted from blood, taken in a trial of the OX40 agonist ivuxolimab. CDR3 nucleotide sequence: TGCGCCAGCAGACTCGATGTGAACACTGAAGCTTTCTTT. As protein: CASRLDVNTEAFF.